A single sample gave rise to the 19 T cell receptor beta chains below, sequenced in a study of cytomegalovirus exposure and HLA in healthy donors. 60 Vbeta and 13 Jbeta primers were used in PCR. TCRdb's table, derived via immunoSEQ multiplex PCR, lists solely in-frame clones and lacks some. Of hundreds of thousands of clones in the sample, just over 75% are singletons; the top ten hold 0.63%. Sequencing was performed on PBMCs. These receptors originate from a young man in good health and CMV-seronegative.

The J gene is TRBJ1-6, the V gene TRBV30, with TRBD1 identical over 7 bases. In germline, CDR1 is GTSNPN, CDR2 SVGIG (reference sequence). This CDR3 spans 15 amino acids. The V segment lost 0 bases and the J segment 14 bases; nucleotides outside the gene matches: 13. CDR3 nucleotide sequence: TGTGCCTGGAGTGTACGAACAGGGGCTTCATTCACCCTCCACTTT. This encodes CAWSVRTGASFTLHF.

V usage is TRBV11-2 and J usage is TRBJ2-7; TRBD2 matches 8 bases. This CDR3 spans 18 amino acids. Germline V gives CDR1 SGHAT, CDR2 FQNNGV. The junction had 12 bases not matched to a gene; V was cut back by 0 bases and J by 2 bases. As DNA, the CDR3 is TGTGCCAGCAGCTTAGAGGCTAGGTTCGGGGGGGTCCCCTACGAGCAGTACTTC. Its protein is CASSLEARFGGVPYEQYF.

This clone was counted once. The chain uses TRBV18 and TRBJ1-1; D not certain. The ends were cut back, 3 bases at V and 1 base at J, with 9 bases in the middle. Germline values: CDR1 KGHSH, CDR2 LQKENI. CDR3 size: 14 residues. In nucleotides, the CDR3 is TGTGCCAGCTCACCCTCCCAGGCGAACACTGAAGCTTTCTTT. Translating it yields CASSPSQANTEAFF.

The chain couples TRBV9 to TRBJ2-7, with D maybe TRBD1 (6 bases). This CDR3 is 14 amino acids long. Trimming shortened V by 4 bases and J by 2 bases, and 13 bases separated the two germline ends. Germline values: CDR1 SGDLS, CDR2 YYNGEE. The CDR3 DNA is TGTGCCAGCAGCAAGGACAGTCTGACCTACGAGCAGTACTTC. Its protein is CASSKDSLTYEQYF. Combining the CDR3 with reference TRBV9 and TRBJ2-7 gives the whole variable domain DSGVTQTPKHLITATGQRVTLRCSPRSGDLSVYWYQQSLDQGLQFLIQYYNGEERAKGNILERFSAQQFPDLHSELNLSSLELGDSALYFCASSKDSLTYEQYFGPGTRLTVT.

This clone was seen only once. The chain employs TRBV30 and TRBJ2-2; D is unclear. In germline, CDR1 is GTSNPN, CDR2 SVGIG (reference sequence). The CDR3 sequence is 12 residues long. V lost 2 bases and J 4 bases, leaving 5 bases between the germline ends. The CDR3 protein is CAWSRGTGELFF. In DNA form, the CDR3 reads TGTGCCTGGAGTAGAGGCACCGGGGAGCTGTTTTTT.

This clone was seen only a few times. This chain connects TRBV30 to TRBJ1-5, with D uncertain. The CDR3 runs 13 residues. Germline CDR1 reads GTSNPN; CDR2 reads SVGIG (reference sequence). V shed 0 bases and J shed 4 bases, with 7 bases lying between them. The CDR3 DNA follows: TGTGCCTGGAGTGTACAACCTAATCAGCCCCAGCATTTT. The encoded protein is CAWSVQPNQPQHF.

The chain combines TRBV27 with TRBJ1-2, with TRBD1 matching 8 bases. V gave up 0 bases and J gave up 3 bases; unmatched junction bases: 9. Germline loops: CDR1 MNHEY, CDR2 SMNVEV (reference sequence). CDR3 length equals 17 residues. This CDR3 is CASSLSRGGQGHYGYTF. The CDR3 bases are TGTGCCAGCAGTTTATCGAGGGGTGGACAGGGACACTATGGCTACACCTTC.

V gene TRBV28 combines with J gene TRBJ2-5; 8 bases map to TRBD1. Matching the DNA end better, TRBJ2-7 makes the J call doubtful. The V gene's germline CDR1 is MDHEN and CDR2 SYDVKM. This CDR3 has 14 amino acids. The chain's CDR3 is CASSPIGQGHEQYF. The DNA of the CDR3 is TGTGCCAGCAGCCCTATCGGACAGGGCCACGAGCAGTACTTC.

This chain connects TRBV5-1 to TRBJ2-1, with 11 positions matching TRBD2. This CDR3 is built from 16 residues. Germline assignment: CDR1 SGHRS and CDR2 YFSETQ. Germline trimming cut 4 bases from V and 7 bases from J; bases unmatched to any gene: 10. CDR3 region: CASSELGLAVGNEQFF. DNA for the CDR3: TGCGCCAGCAGCGAACTGGGACTAGCGGTTGGAAATGAGCAGTTCTTC. The complete variable domain, with remaining parts taken from reference TRBV5-1 and TRBJ2-1, reads KAGVTQTPRYLIKTRGQQVTLSCSPISGHRSVSWYQQTPGQGLQFLFEYFSETQRNKGNFPGRFSGRQFSNSRSEMNVSTLELGDSALYLCASSELGLAVGNEQFFGPGTRLTVL.

The rearrangement uses TRBV10-3 and TRBJ2-7; D might be TRBD2 (7 bases). The length of the CDR3 is 14 residues. V lost 6 bases and J 0 bases, leaving 12 bases between the germline ends. CDR1 is ENHRY and CDR2 is SYGVKD in the germline V gene. The CDR3 sequence: CAIRKGGGSYEQYF. The CDR3 DNA reads as TGTGCCATCAGAAAGGGGGGGGGCTCCTACGAGCAGTACTTC.

V and J are TRBV19 and TRBJ1-5; D remains ambiguous. The CDR3 is 17 amino acids. V lost 5 bases, J lost 0 bases, and 17 bases lay in between. The germline gives CDR1 LNHDA, CDR2 SQIVND (reference sequence). This chain's CDR3 is CASSAPPGNYSNQPQHF. CDR3 bases: TGTGCCAGTAGTGCCCCCCCAGGAAATTATAGCAATCAGCCCCAGCATTTT.

This chain uses TRBV27 with TRBJ2-7, with D possibly being TRBD1 (6 bases). Trimming left V 5 bases short and J 5 bases short, with 13 bases between. The CDR3 runs 13 residues. Germline CDR1 and CDR2: MNHEY and SMNVEV (reference sequence). Here the CDR3 DNA reads TGTGCCAGCAGTCCTCCAGGGGACCACGAGCAGTACTTC. Protein: CASSPPGDHEQYF.

V is TRBV19 and J is TRBJ2-6; tentatively, D is TRBD1 (5 bases). Trimming removed 6 bases at V and 3 bases at J, with 15 bases between. Per germline, CDR1 LNHDA and CDR2 SQIVND (reference sequence). The CDR3 loop spans 16 amino acids. The CDR3 spells CASRHLQGSGANVLTF. The CDR3 coding sequence is TGTGCCAGTAGACACCTTCAGGGAAGTGGGGCCAACGTCCTGACTTTC.

The rearrangement uses TRBV27 and TRBJ2-1, with 7 bases aligning to TRBD2. From germline, CDR1 is MNHEY and CDR2 SMNVEV (reference sequence). Trimming at V came to 5 bases and at J to 5 bases, leaving 9 bases not matched to a gene. This CDR3 is 15 amino acids long. In nucleotides, the CDR3 is TGTGCCAGCAGTGGGGGACTATTGGGCCACAATGAGCAGTTCTTC. It translates to CASSGGLLGHNEQFF.

A remark on this clone: Distinct nucleotide sequences in the sample also encode this CDR3. The rearrangement uses TRBV27 and TRBJ2-7; D gene uncertain. Per the germline V gene, CDR1 is MNHEY and CDR2 is SMNVEV (reference sequence). This CDR3 spans 14 amino acids. V lost 2 bases and J lost 3, with 11 bases in between. The CDR3 bases are TGTGCCAGCAGTTTAACTTCCGCTGACTACGAGCAGTACTTC. As protein: CASSLTSADYEQYF.

The chain joins TRBV6-1 to TRBJ1-2; D is ambiguous. Germline V CDR1 and CDR2: MNHNS, SASEGT. The CDR3 covers 10 residues. Trimming removed 3 bases at V and 8 bases at J, with 4 bases between. The CDR3 sequence: CASSDKGYTF. CDR3 nucleotides: TGTGCCAGCAGTGATAAAGGCTACACCTTC.

This clone has a single count. The genes are TRBV30 and TRBJ1-2; TRBD1 is a possible D gene (5 bases). V lost 8 bases to trimming and J lost 4 bases, with 11 bases between them. Germline assignment: CDR1 GTSNPN and CDR2 SVGIG (reference sequence). The length of the CDR3 is 11 residues. The CDR3 region has the DNA TGTGCCGGCGGGACGGTCTATGGCTACACCTTC. This sequence encodes CAGGTVYGYTF.

The chain joins TRBV7-8 to TRBJ2-7; 12 bases map to TRBD2. The CDR3 loop spans 15 amino acids. Germline CDR1 and CDR2: SGHVS and FQNEAQ. The J segment lost 5 bases and the V segment lost 3 bases, leaving 5 bases of the junction unmatched. The CDR3 protein is CASSFSSGRADEQYF. The CDR3 DNA reads as TGTGCCAGCAGCTTCTCTAGCGGGAGGGCCGACGAGCAGTACTTC.

This chain uses TRBV6-5 with TRBJ2-1; D call uncertain. The CDR3 extends over 15 amino acids. Germline V lookup: CDR1 MNHEY, CDR2 SVGAGI. Trimming stripped 8 bases from V and 3 bases from J, with 17 bases between. CDR3 amino acids: CASAVGDVVYNEQFF. For the CDR3, the DNA is TGTGCCAGCGCGGTCGGAGACGTAGTCTACAATGAGCAGTTCTTC.